The 10 T cell receptor beta chains given below trace back to one sample, sequenced in a study of Ad26.COV2.S vaccination and SARS-CoV-2 variants. Sequenced by immunoSEQ multiplex PCR; TCRdb stores in-frame clones only, minus some. The sample carries 350,000 to 400,000 clones, 89% recorded once. Treatment specified: about 20 received Ad26.COV2.S at low or high dose, single or two shots; about 5 received placebo; per-sample allocation not given. Collection of samples fell on day 63 after the first vaccine or placebo injection. Sample: peripheral blood, taken in a trial of Ad26.COV2.S vaccine versus placebo. All receptors derive from a person aged 18 to 59 who received the Ad26.COV2.S COVID-19 vaccine or a placebo.

The gene calls are TRBV7-8 and TRBJ1-3; possibly TRBD1 for D (6 bases). Germline values: CDR1 SGHVS, CDR2 FQNEAQ. The V end was cut by 5 bases, the J end by 0 bases, with 11 bases between. CDR3 size: 15 residues. The CDR3 spells CASSVDRTSGNTIYF. CDR3 bases: TGTGCCAGCAGCGTCGACAGGACCTCTGGAAACACCATATATTTT.

CDR3 sequence: CASSPGTWTEKLFF. CDR3 sequence (DNA): TGTGCCAGCAGCCCCGGGACCTGGACTGAAAAACTGTTTTTT. The gene calls are TRBV28 and TRBJ1-4; possible D gene TRBD1, 5 bases. This CDR3 has 14 residues. The ends were cut back, 6 bases at V and 7 bases at J, with 15 bases in the middle. Germline CDR1 MDHEN, CDR2 SYDVKM.

The chain couples TRBV5-1 to TRBJ2-5, with 15 bases aligning to TRBD2. CDR3 length: 20 residues. CDR1 is SGHRS, CDR2 YFSETQ, per germline. V trimming: 5 bases; J trimming: 2 bases; junction bases outside the gene matches: 16. The CDR3 region has the DNA TGCGCCAGCAGTTGGAAGGGGGGGACTAGCGGGAGGCCCACTCAAGAGACCCAGTACTTC. Translated, it gives CASSWKGGTSGRPTQETQYF.

The rearrangement links TRBV19 to TRBJ2-7, with D maybe TRBD2 (5 bases). This CDR3 has 13 amino acids. V shed 3 bases and J shed 2 bases, with 8 bases lying between them. Germline-derived CDR1 and CDR2 are LNHDA and SQIVND (reference sequence). The CDR3 loop reads CASSMEVTYEQYF. CDR3 nucleotides: TGTGCCAGTAGTATGGAGGTAACCTACGAGCAGTACTTC.

The chain combines TRBV5-1 with TRBJ2-3; 10 bases match TRBD1. J lost 5 bases, V lost 4 bases, and 4 bases had no gene match. The CDR3 length is 14 residues. Germline V gene sequence: CDR1 SGHRS, CDR2 YFSETQ. CDR3 protein: CASSSGTGEDTQYF. CDR3 nucleotide sequence: TGCGCCAGCAGCAGCGGGACAGGGGAAGATACGCAGTATTTT.

J is TRBJ2-1 and V is TRBV11-2, with TRBD2 identical over 8 bases. J was trimmed by 3 bases and V by 1 base; bases with no gene match: 11. Germline V gene lookup returns CDR1 SGHAT and CDR2 FQNNGV. This CDR3 is 18 amino acids long. CDR3 sequence reads: CASSLVRAGTRGYNEQFF. DNA of the CDR3: TGTGCCAGCAGCTTAGTCAGGGCCGGGACTAGGGGCTACAATGAGCAGTTCTTC.

This sequence joins TRBV4-2 and TRBJ2-1, with TRBD2 matching 10 bases. Per the germline V gene, CDR1 is LGHNA and CDR2 is YNFKEQ. Germline trimming cut 6 bases from V and 7 bases from J; bases unmatched to any gene: 9. CDR3 length: 15 residues. The CDR3 loop is CASSLGLAVDNEQFF. CDR3 in DNA: TGTGCCAGCAGTCTCGGACTAGCGGTTGATAATGAGCAGTTCTTC.

This rearrangement joins TRBV7-6 to TRBJ1-1; D uncertain. The CDR3 runs to 15 residues. Trimming removed 5 bases at V and 2 bases at J, with 15 bases between. Germline CDR1 and CDR2: SGHVS and FNYEAQ. The CDR3 reads CASSPDRGANTEAFF. CDR3 in DNA: TGTGCCAGCAGCCCAGATCGAGGTGCAAACACTGAAGCTTTCTTT.

J is TRBJ1-1 and V is TRBV7-3; TRBD1 agrees at 7 bases. The J segment lost 3 bases and the V segment lost 5 bases, leaving 3 bases of the junction unmatched. Germline CDR1 SGHTA, CDR2 FQGTGA. The length of the CDR3 is 13 residues. CDR3 residues: CASSQGGYTEAFF. The CDR3 nucleotides read TGTGCCAGCAGCCAGGGGGGCTACACTGAAGCTTTCTTT.

The rearrangement joins TRBV28 to TRBJ2-1; D is uncertain. The V end lost 6 bases, the J end lost 5 bases, and 11 bases lay between the germline ends. Per the germline V gene, CDR1 is MDHEN and CDR2 is SYDVKM. The length of the CDR3 is 13 residues. The CDR3 region is CASRADVNNEQFF. The DNA for the CDR3 is TGTGCCAGCAGGGCCGACGTTAACAATGAGCAGTTCTTC. The full variable domain, rest sourced from reference TRBV28 and TRBJ2-1, is DVKVTQSSRYLVKRTGEKVFLECVQDMDHENMFWYRQDPGLGLRLIYFSYDVKMKEKGDIPEGYSVSREKKERFSLILESASTNQTSMYLCASRADVNNEQFFGPGTRLTVL.